The sequence of this TCR beta chain was determined in a study of patients and donors after allogeneic stem cell transplantation. Using its own MiXCR run on the RT-PCR reads, TCRdb lists one record per CDR3 protein. The sample lists about 57,000 distinct CDR3 sequences; approximately 12% were seen once. V was clipped by 4 bases and J by 5 bases; unmatched bases: 8. Germline CDR1 and CDR2: LGHDT and YNNKEL (reference sequence). This CDR3 is built from 15 residues. This clonotype has at least ten counts. Sequencing was done on a sample of blood, either unsorted or a sorted T cell fraction (not recorded which). The sequence was obtained from a human donor who was either an allogeneic HSCT recipient or a stem cell or donor lymphocyte infusion donor (not recorded which). It is not recorded whose cells these are; they may come from a transplant donor. The V call is TRBV3-1, the J call TRBJ1-3; the match to TRBD1 covers 7 bases. DNA of the CDR3: TGTGCCAGCAGCCCACGTAAGGGGGCGAGAAACACCATATATTTT. This encodes CASSPRKGARNTIYF.